One and the same sample provided the 23 T cell receptor beta chains below, sequenced in a study of identical twins. Using its own MiXCR run on the 5' RACE reads, TCRdb lists one record per CDR3 protein. Of fewer than 250,000 distinct CDR3 sequences listed, roughly a tenth are singletons. Sequenced input: memory (CD45RO+) T cells sorted from blood. All receptors derive from a woman between 18 and 30 years old in good health.

The rearrangement joins TRBV5-1 to TRBJ2-1, with D perhaps being TRBD1 or TRBD2 (6 bases each). There are 15 residues in the CDR3. CDR1 and CDR2 (germline): SGHRS, YFSETQ. With 6 bases removed from V and 4 bases from J, the gap between germline ends came to 17 bases. The CDR3 sequence: CASTEEGGPYNEQFF. CDR3 nucleotides: TGCGCCAGCACCGAGGAGGGGGGACCATACAATGAGCAGTTCTTC.

This clonotype has at least ten counts. This sequence joins TRBV5-1 and TRBJ1-2; D may be TRBD1 (5 bases). Germline V gives CDR1 SGHRS, CDR2 YFSETQ. Trimming took off 4 bases at V and 5 bases at J, with 15 bases between the two ends. This CDR3 is 14 amino acids long. CDR3 loop: CASSAMTATYGYTF. The CDR3 DNA reads as TGCGCCAGCAGCGCGATGACAGCAACATATGGCTACACCTTC.

CDR3 in DNA: TGTGCCAGCAGTCCCAACAGCTTCCACATGGTCGAGCAGCCCCAGCATTTT. Encoded protein: CASSPNSFHMVEQPQHF. The rearrangement joins TRBV12-3 or TRBV12-4 to TRBJ1-5; D ambiguous. The length of the CDR3 is 17 residues. Trimming removed 5 bases from V and 7 bases from J, with 24 bases in between.

This clonotype was seen a handful of times. V is TRBV10-3 and J is TRBJ2-2; D possibly uses TRBD1 or TRBD2 (5 bases each). The CDR3 consists of 13 residues. V was cut by 10 bases and J by 5 bases, with 14 bases left in between. CDR1 is ENHRY, CDR2 SYGVKD, per germline. CDR3 sequence (DNA): TGTGCCAATCGGGACGCAACAACCGGGGAGCTGTTTTTT. This gives the protein CANRDATTGELFF.

This clonotype turned up a few times. The DNA is left out, because the CDR3 cannot be placed on it with certainty; the CDR3 is given as TCRdb lists it. The rearrangement links TRBV7-5 to TRBJ2-1; TRBD1 is taken as the D call from the table, unchecked against the DNA. TRBV7-5 is marked as a pseudogene. Including both end residues, the CDR3 is 18 amino acids long. The CDR3 is CISVPEARDLGALNEQFF.

As to this clonotype: One base away lies a much larger clone, so this may be a sequencing read error. The V call is TRBV5-1, the J call TRBJ2-5; D gene unclear. Deletions cut 4 bases from V and 2 bases from J, with 18 bases between. The CDR3 runs 16 residues. CDR1 is SGHRS and CDR2 is YFSETQ in the germline V gene. For the CDR3, the DNA is TGCGCCAGCAGCAGCAGGATGGATGGGGATCAAGAGACCCAGTACTTC. The encoded protein is CASSSRMDGDQETQYF.

V and J are TRBV20-1 and TRBJ2-5; D not resolved. Germline CDR1 and CDR2: DFQATT and SNEGSKA (reference sequence). The CDR3 length is 10 residues. The germline V and J ends were trimmed by 5 bases and 5 bases, with 6 bases remaining between them. CDR3 nucleotides: TGCAGTGCTTCCGCTGAGACCCAGTACTTC. This codes for CSASAETQYF.

In this sample, this clonotype turned up many times. J is TRBJ2-1 and V is TRBV12-3 or TRBV12-4; 7 bases align to TRBD2. The length of the CDR3 is 15 residues. With V trimmed by 4 bases and J by 4 bases, 7 bases remained unmatched. The CDR3 loop is CASSWGGSQYNEQFF. The CDR3 region has the DNA TGTGCCAGCAGTTGGGGCGGGAGCCAGTACAATGAGCAGTTCTTC.

A few counts support this clonotype. This sequence joins TRBV7-2 and TRBJ2-1, with D uncertain. The CDR3 covers 14 residues. Germline V CDR1 and CDR2: SGHTA, FQGNSA. Trimming removed 0 bases from V and 5 bases from J, with 8 bases in between. The CDR3 DNA reads TGTGCCAGCAGCTTAGCGAATTGGGACAATGAGCAGTTCTTC. It codes for CASSLANWDNEQFF.

This clonotype was seen only a few times. This chain joins TRBV3-1 and TRBJ2-3, with D unclear. V was pared by 4 bases and J by 9 bases, with 14 bases between. Germline CDR1 and CDR2: LGHDT and YNNKEL (reference sequence). The CDR3 consists of 13 residues. The CDR3 protein is CASSLRAFETQYF. The DNA of the CDR3 is TGTGCCAGCAGCCTCCGGGCCTTCGAGACGCAGTATTTT.

This clonotype was seen ten or more times. The chain is built from TRBV12-3 or TRBV12-4 and TRBJ1-2; no clear D. V dropped 3 bases and J dropped 8 bases, with 16 bases sitting between them. This CDR3 region has 14 residues. The CDR3 here is CASSLRRPPRGYTF. The CDR3 DNA is TGTGCCAGCAGTTTGAGGAGACCCCCCCGGGGCTACACCTTC.

The CDR3 coding sequence is TGTGCCAGCAGCTTAAGGGTGGGCAGGGGTTCCTACGAGCAGTACTTC. This encodes CASSLRVGRGSYEQYF. The chain combines TRBV5-6 with TRBJ2-7, with D tentatively TRBD1 (6 bases). Germline V lookup: CDR1 SGHDT, CDR2 YYEEEE. V dropped 2 bases and J dropped 1 base, with 16 bases sitting between them. The CDR3 loop spans 16 amino acids.

This clonotype was detected ten times or more. The rearrangement links TRBV6-1 to TRBJ2-7; 10 nucleotides align to TRBD2. The CDR3 extends over 16 amino acids. After removal of 7 bases from V and 2 bases from J, the junction contained 11 bases not matched to a gene. Per the germline V gene, CDR1 is MNHNS and CDR2 is SASEGT. CDR3 protein: CASNPGRTSGPYEQYF. CDR3 bases: TGTGCCAGCAACCCCGGTAGGACTAGCGGACCCTACGAGCAGTACTTC.

There are many counts of this clonotype. J is TRBJ1-4 and V is TRBV19; D possibly corresponds to TRBD1 (5 bases). This CDR3 is 15 amino acids long. CDR1 is LNHDA, CDR2 SQIVND, per germline (reference sequence). V dropped 6 bases and J dropped 0 bases, with 11 bases sitting between them. As DNA, the CDR3 is TGTGCCAGTAGCCACGGGACGGCAACTAATGAAAAACTGTTTTTT. Protein product: CASSHGTATNEKLFF. Complete variable domain (other parts from reference TRBV19 and TRBJ1-4): DGGITQSPKYLFRKEGQNVTLSCEQNLNHDAMYWYRQDPGQGLRLIYYSQIVNDFQKGDIAEGYSVSREKKESFPLTVTSAQKNPTAFYLCASSHGTATNEKLFFGSGTQLSVL.

This clonotype was seen many times. The rearrangement uses TRBV20-1 and TRBJ1-1; TRBD1 is a possible D gene (5 bases). Trimming stripped 3 bases from V and 1 base from J, with 9 bases between. This CDR3 contains 13 residues. Looked up from germline, CDR1 is DFQATT and CDR2 is SNEGSKA (reference sequence). Here the CDR3 reads CSASRERNTEAFF. The CDR3 nucleotides are TGCAGTGCTAGCAGGGAGAGGAACACTGAAGCTTTCTTT.

The chain carries TRBV2 and TRBJ2-1; 9 nucleotides align to TRBD2. The CDR3 is 12 residues long. The germline V gene encodes CDR1 SNHLY and CDR2 FYNNEI. Losses at the gene ends were 11 bases for V and 8 bases for J; bases not matched to a gene: 7. In DNA, the CDR3 is TGTGCCGCTGGACTAGCGATGGATGAGCAGTTCTTC. It codes for CAAGLAMDEQFF.

The V call is TRBV6-1, the J call TRBJ2-3; weak D call: TRBD1 (7 bases). Germline lookup yields CDR1 MNHNS and CDR2 SASEGT. This CDR3 spans 13 amino acids. Trimming left V 11 bases short and J 5 bases short, with 17 bases between. CDR3 protein: CALVQGGRDTQYF. CDR3 coding DNA: TGTGCCCTCGTTCAGGGGGGCCGAGATACGCAGTATTTT.

This clonotype came up a few times. This chain uses TRBV5-1 with TRBJ2-1; D is ambiguous. The CDR3 loop spans 13 amino acids. CDR1 is SGHRS and CDR2 is YFSETQ in the germline V gene. Trimming removed 0 bases at V and 8 bases at J, with 9 bases between. DNA of the CDR3: TGCGCCAGCAGCTTGGGTCATGGGGATGAGCAGTTCTTC. Translating it yields CASSLGHGDEQFF.

In its sample, this clonotype was seen many times. J is TRBJ2-1 and V is TRBV12-3 or TRBV12-4; a weak D match, TRBD2 (6 bases). The V gene lost 6 bases and the J gene lost 2 bases, with 14 bases spanning the gap. The CDR3 loop spans 15 amino acids. The CDR3 DNA is TGTGCCAGCAGCTCCCTAGCGCCAACCTACAATGAGCAGTTCTTC. This codes for CASSSLAPTYNEQFF.

The table lists this clonotype with a few counts. The rearrangement uses TRBV7-2 and TRBJ2-7, with D perhaps matching TRBD1 (5 bases). This CDR3 has 13 residues. Germline CDR1 SGHTA, CDR2 FQGNSA. V lost 1 base to trimming and J lost 7 bases, with 11 bases between them. The CDR3: CASSLGAKGEQYF. CDR3 nucleotides: TGTGCCAGCAGCTTAGGGGCCAAGGGGGAGCAGTACTTC.

The gene calls are TRBV3-1 and TRBJ2-3, with TRBD2 identical over 13 bases. Germline CDR1 and CDR2: LGHDT and YNNKEL (reference sequence). Trimming removed 4 bases from V and 0 bases from J; junction bases left unmatched: 4. This CDR3 is built from 17 residues. The CDR3 loop reads CASSPRTSGGSTDTQYF. The CDR3 coding sequence is TGTGCCAGCAGCCCGCGGACTAGCGGGGGTAGCACAGATACGCAGTATTTT.

This clonotype showed up many times. The chain combines TRBV5-6 with TRBJ2-1; tentative D call: TRBD1 (6 bases). The length of the CDR3 is 13 residues. V lost 5 bases and J 5 bases, leaving 11 bases between the germline ends. CDR1 SGHDT and CDR2 YYEEEE come from the germline V gene. The CDR3 sequence: CASSPGTNNEQFF. For the CDR3, the DNA is TGTGCCAGCAGTCCCGGGACAAACAATGAGCAGTTCTTC.

This clonotype was detected only a few times. The chain uses TRBV19 and TRBJ2-1; TRBD2 aligns across 11 bases. The CDR3 length is 18 residues. CDR1 is LNHDA and CDR2 is SQIVND in the germline V gene (reference sequence). The junction had 8 bases not matched to a gene; V was cut back by 4 bases and J by 0 bases. For the CDR3, the DNA is TGTGCCAGTAGTACGGGACTAGCGGACTACTTCTCCTACAATGAGCAGTTCTTC. Translation: CASSTGLADYFSYNEQFF.